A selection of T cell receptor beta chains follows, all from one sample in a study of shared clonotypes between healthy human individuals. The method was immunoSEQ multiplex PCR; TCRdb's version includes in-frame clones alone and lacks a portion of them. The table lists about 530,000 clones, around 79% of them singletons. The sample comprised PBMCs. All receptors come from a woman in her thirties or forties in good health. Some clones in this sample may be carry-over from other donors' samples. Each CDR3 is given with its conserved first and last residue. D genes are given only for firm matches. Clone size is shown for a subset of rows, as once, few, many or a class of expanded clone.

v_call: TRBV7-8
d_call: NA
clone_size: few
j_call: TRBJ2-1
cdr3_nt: TGTGCCAGCAGCTTAGCCTCCGGACTGCATGAGCAGTTCTTC
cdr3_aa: CASSLASGLHEQFF

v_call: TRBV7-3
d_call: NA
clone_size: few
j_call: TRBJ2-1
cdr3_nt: TGTGCCAGCAGCTCGATTGGGCCCCTCGGGAGCCCCTACAATGAGCAGTTCTTC
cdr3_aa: CASSSIGPLGSPYNEQFF

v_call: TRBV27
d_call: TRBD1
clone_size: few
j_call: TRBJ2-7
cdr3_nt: TGTGCCAGCAGTTTGGACAGGGGTCCCTACGAGCAGTACTTC
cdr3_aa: CASSLDRGPYEQYF

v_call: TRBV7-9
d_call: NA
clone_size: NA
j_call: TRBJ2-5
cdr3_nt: TGTGCCAGCAGCTTGCCGGGAACCCTAACGGGGGAGACCCAGTACTTC
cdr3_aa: CASSLPGTLTGETQYF

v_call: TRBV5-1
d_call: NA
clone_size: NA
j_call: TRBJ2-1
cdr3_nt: TGCGCCAGCAGCTTGGGGGTCCACGGCGAGCAGTTCTTC
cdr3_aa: CASSLGVHGEQFF

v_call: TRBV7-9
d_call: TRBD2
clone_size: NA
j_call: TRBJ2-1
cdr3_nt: TGTGCCAGCAGCCAGACCTTTAGCGGGAGCTCCTACAATGAGCAGTTCTTC
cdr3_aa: CASSQTFSGSSYNEQFF

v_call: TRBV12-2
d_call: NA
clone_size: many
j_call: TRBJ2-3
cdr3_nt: TGTGCAAGTCGCTTAGCGCTGAGGGAGACAGATACGCAGTATTTT
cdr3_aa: CASRLALRETDTQYF

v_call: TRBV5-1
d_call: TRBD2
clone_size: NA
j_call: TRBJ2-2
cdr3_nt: TGCGCCAGCAGCTTGACTAGCGGGAGTGGGGACACCGGGGAGCTGTTTTTT
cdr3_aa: CASSLTSGSGDTGELFF

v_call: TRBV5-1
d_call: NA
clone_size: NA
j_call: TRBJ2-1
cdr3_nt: TGCGCCAGCAGCGCGATAGGGAGCTCCTACAATGAGCAGTTCTTC
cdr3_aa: CASSAIGSSYNEQFF

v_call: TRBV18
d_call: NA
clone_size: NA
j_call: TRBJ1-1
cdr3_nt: TGTGCCAGCTCACGAGGGGCCCAAGCTTTCTTT
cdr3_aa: CASSRGAQAFF

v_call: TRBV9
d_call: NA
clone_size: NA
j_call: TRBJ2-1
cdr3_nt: TGTGCCAGCAGCGTAGGGAGCCCAGCTAGCTCCTACAATGAGCAGTTCTTC
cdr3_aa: CASSVGSPASSYNEQFF

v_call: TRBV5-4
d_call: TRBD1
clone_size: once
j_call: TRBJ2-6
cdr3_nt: TGTGCCAGCAGCTTGGGCAGGACAGGGACTGGGGCCAACGTCCTGACTTTC
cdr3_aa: CASSLGRTGTGANVLTF

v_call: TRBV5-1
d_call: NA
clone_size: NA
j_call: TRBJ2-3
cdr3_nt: TGCGCCAGCAGCAAAAATCCCCCGGGACAGGGAACTCTACTAGCGGGTCCACCGGTCCTGTATTTT
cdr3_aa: CASSKNPPGQGTLLAGPPVLYF

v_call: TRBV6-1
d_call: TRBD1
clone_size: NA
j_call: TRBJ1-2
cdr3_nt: TGTGCCAGCAGCTCCGGACAGGAATTCTATGGCTACACCTTC
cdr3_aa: CASSSGQEFYGYTF

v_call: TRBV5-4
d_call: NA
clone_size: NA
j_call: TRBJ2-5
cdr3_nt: TGTGCCAGCAGCTCGGGACCGAGCCAAGAGACCCAGTACTTC
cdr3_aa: CASSSGPSQETQYF

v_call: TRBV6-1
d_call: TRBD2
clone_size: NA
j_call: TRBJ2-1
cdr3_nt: TGTGCCAGCAGTAAGGGACTAGCGGGAGGGAGTGAGCAGTTCTTC
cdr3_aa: CASSKGLAGGSEQFF

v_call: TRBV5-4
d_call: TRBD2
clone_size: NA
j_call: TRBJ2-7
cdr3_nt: TGTGCCAGCAGCCGGGAGGGTCTCCGGGAGCAGTACTTC
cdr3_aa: CASSREGLREQYF

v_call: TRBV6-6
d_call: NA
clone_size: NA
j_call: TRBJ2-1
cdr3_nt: TGTGCCAGCACAGGGAGCCATACAGGAAACAATGAGCAGTTCTTC
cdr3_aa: CASTGSHTGNNEQFF

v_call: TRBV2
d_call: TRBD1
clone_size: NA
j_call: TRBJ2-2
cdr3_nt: TGTGCCAGCAGTGAAAACAGGGGAGCCGGGGAGCTGTTTTTT
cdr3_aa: CASSENRGAGELFF

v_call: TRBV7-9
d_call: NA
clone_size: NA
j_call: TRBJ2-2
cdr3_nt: TGTGCCAGCAGCTTACAAGGACTAACAACCGGGGAGCTGTTTTTT
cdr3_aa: CASSLQGLTTGELFF

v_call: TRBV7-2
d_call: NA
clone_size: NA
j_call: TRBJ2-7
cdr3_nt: TGTGCCAGCAGCCAGCGACTTATTTACGAGCAGTACTTC
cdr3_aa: CASSQRLIYEQYF

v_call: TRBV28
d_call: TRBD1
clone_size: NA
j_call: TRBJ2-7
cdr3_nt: TGTGCCAGCAGGCGAAACAGGGGCAACTCCTACGAGCAGTACTTC
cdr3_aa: CASRRNRGNSYEQYF

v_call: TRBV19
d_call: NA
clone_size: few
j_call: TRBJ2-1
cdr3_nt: TGTGCCAGTAGTCTTAGGGGTGACTCCTACAATGAGCAGTTCTTC
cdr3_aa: CASSLRGDSYNEQFF

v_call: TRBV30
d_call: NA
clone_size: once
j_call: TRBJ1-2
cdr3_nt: TGTGCCTGGAGTTTATATTCGAATGGCTACACCTTC
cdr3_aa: CAWSLYSNGYTF

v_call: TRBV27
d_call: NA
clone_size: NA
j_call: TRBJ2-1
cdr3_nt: TGTGCCAGCAGCCGCCCGTCCCCGGCGGGAAGCGGTGTTGATGAGCAGTTCTTC
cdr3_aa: CASSRPSPAGSGVDEQFF

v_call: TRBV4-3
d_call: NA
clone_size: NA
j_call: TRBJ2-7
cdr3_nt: TGCGCCAGCAGCCAAGGAGCAGCCGGCCCATACTACTCCTACGAGCAGTACTTC
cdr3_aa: CASSQGAAGPYYSYEQYF

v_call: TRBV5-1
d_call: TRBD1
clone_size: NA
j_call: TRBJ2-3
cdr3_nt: TGCGCCAGCAGCCAAACCAGGACAGGGAGCACAGATACGCAGTATTTT
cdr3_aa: CASSQTRTGSTDTQYF

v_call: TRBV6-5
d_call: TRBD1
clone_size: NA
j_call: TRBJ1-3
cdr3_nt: TGTGCCAGCAGACCGACAGGGATCTCTGGAAACACCATATATTTT
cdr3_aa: CASRPTGISGNTIYF

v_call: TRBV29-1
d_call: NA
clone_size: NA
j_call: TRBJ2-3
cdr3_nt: TGCAGCGTTGAACCTTCCAGGACAGATACGCAGTATTTT
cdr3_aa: CSVEPSRTDTQYF

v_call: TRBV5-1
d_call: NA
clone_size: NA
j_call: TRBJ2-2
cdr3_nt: TGCGCCAGCAGCTTAGGCGACACCGGGGAGCTGTTTTTT
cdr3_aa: CASSLGDTGELFF

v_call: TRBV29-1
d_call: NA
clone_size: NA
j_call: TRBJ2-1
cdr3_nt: TGCAGCGTCCTTCGACTTACTAACTACAATGAGCAGTTCTTC
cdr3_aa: CSVLRLTNYNEQFF

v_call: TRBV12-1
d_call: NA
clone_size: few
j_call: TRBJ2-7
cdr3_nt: TGTGCCAGCAGCCCGGGTCTAGCGGGAGACGAGCAGTACTTC
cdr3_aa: CASSPGLAGDEQYF

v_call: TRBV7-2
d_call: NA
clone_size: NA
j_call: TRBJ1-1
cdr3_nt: TGTGCCAGCAGCTCAGGTTTGAGCACAGGCAGCACTGAAGCTTTCTTT
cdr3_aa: CASSSGLSTGSTEAFF

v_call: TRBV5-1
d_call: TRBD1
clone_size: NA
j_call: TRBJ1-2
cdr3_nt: TGCGCCAGCAGCTTGGCCACAGGGGCAGGGGAAAACTATGGCTACACCTTC
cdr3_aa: CASSLATGAGENYGYTF

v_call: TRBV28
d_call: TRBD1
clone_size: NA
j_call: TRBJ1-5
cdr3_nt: TGTGCCAGCAGTTTATGGGGACAGGGCAATCAGCCCCAGCATTTT
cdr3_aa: CASSLWGQGNQPQHF

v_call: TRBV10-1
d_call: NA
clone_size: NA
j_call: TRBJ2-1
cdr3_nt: TGCGCCAGCAGCCGGGACACCCGATTCGGAGTATTTGGTGAGCAGTTCTTC
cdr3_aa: CASSRDTRFGVFGEQFF

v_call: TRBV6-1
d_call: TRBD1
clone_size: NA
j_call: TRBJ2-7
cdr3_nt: TGTGCCAGCAGTGAAGCGCTAGGGACAGGGTCCTACGAGCAGTACTTC
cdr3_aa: CASSEALGTGSYEQYF

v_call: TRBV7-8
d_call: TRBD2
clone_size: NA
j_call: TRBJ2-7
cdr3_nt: TGTGCCAGCAGCCCAGGACTAGCGGGAAGGGAGCAGTACTTC
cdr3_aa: CASSPGLAGREQYF

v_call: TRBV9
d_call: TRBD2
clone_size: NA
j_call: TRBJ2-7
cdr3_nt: TGTGCCAGCAGCCCTGGACTAGCAGACTCCTACGAGCAGTACTTC
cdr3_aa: CASSPGLADSYEQYF

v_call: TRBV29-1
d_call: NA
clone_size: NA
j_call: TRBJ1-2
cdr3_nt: TGCAGCGTTGAAGGTGGAGGTGGCTATGGCTACACCTTC
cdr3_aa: CSVEGGGGYGYTF

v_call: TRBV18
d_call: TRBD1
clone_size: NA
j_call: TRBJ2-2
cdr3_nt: TGTGCCAGCTCACCACCGGACAGGGCCGCCGGGGAGCTGTTTTTT
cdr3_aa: CASSPPDRAAGELFF

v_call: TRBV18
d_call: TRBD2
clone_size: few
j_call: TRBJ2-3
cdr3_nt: TGTGCCAGCTCACGTCCTAGCGGTAGCACAGATACGCAGTATTTT
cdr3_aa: CASSRPSGSTDTQYF

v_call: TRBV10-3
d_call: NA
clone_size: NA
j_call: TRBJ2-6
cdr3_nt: TGTGCCACACGCACGGACTCTGGGGCCAACGTCCTGACTTTC
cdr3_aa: CATRTDSGANVLTF

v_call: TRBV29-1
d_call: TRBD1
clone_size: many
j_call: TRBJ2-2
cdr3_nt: TGCAGCGTTGTTAGGACAGGAAACACCGGGGAGCTGTTTTTT
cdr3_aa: CSVVRTGNTGELFF

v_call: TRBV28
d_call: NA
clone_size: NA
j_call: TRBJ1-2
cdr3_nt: TGTGCCAGCCGGGGCAGCTATGGCTACACCTTC
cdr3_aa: CASRGSYGYTF

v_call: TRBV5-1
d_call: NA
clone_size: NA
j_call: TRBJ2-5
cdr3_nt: TGCGCCAGCAGCTCAGTATTGCCGGGACAAGGAGAGACCCAGTACTTC
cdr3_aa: CASSSVLPGQGETQYF

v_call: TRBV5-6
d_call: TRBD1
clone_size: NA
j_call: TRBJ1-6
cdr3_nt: TGTGCCAGCAGCACCGGGACAGGCCTACCGAATTCACCCCTCCACTTT
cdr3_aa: CASSTGTGLPNSPLHF

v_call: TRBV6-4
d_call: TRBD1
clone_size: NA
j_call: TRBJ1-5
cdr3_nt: TGTGCCAGCAGCGCTCAGGGGGGGAGCAATCAGCCCCAGCATTTT
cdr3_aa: CASSAQGGSNQPQHF

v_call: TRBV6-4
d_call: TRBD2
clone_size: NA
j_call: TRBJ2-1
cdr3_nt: TGTGCCAGCAGTGAGGGGACTAGCGGGAATTATGAGCAGTTCTTC
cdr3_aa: CASSEGTSGNYEQFF

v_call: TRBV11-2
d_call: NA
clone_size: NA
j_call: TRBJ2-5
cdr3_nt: TGTGCCAGCAGCGCCTCCCAGCAAGAGACCCAGTACTTC
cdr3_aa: CASSASQQETQYF

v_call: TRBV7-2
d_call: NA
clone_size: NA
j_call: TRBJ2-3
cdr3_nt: TGTGCCAGCAGCTTAGACGGTCGCGGGTCGGATACGCAGTATTTT
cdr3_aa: CASSLDGRGSDTQYF

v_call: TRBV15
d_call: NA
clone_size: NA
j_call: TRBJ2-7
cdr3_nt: TGTGCCACCAGTCCCGGGACTCCATTCTACGAGCAGTACTTC
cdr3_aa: CATSPGTPFYEQYF

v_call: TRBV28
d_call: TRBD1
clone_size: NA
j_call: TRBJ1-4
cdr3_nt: TGTGCCAGCAGTTCTGCAGGGGGGCCTAATGAAAAACTGTTTTTT
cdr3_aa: CASSSAGGPNEKLFF

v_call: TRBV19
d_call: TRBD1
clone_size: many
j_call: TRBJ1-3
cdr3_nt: TGTGCCAGTAGTATACAGGGGGATGGAAACACCATATATTTT
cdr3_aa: CASSIQGDGNTIYF